This entry concerns a single TCR beta chain. Its target is not known. The data belong to a study of T cells in Graves' hyperthyroidism and ophthalmopathy. Each ophthalmopathy patient scored at least 3 on the Clinical Activity Score and at least 4 on NOSPECS grade, with duration under 3 months. Uncontrolled infection, other autoimmune disease, pregnancy and lactation each barred patients from inclusion. Extraction of PBMCs used 8.5 to 10 ml of fresh peripheral blood. Whole-study findings and limits: Researchers report that a 13 V-J model separated ophthalmopathy from stable hyperthyroidism.

The CDR3 runs 11 residues. V was cut by 1 base and J by 8 bases, with 2 bases left in between. In germline, CDR1 is LNHDA, CDR2 SQIVND (reference sequence). Using RNA transcripts as the source, TCR beta CDR3 regions were amplified. The primer set for the first-round RT-PCR of the TCR CDR3 was HTBI. One entry per CDR3 protein, called by TCRdb with MiXCR from the multiplex PCR reads. This sample has 200,000 to 300,000 distinct CDR3 sequences; over 15% occur once, and the top ten carry 25% to 30%. The receptor's source is a woman under 30 with Graves' ophthalmopathy. The chain is built from TRBV19 and TRBJ2-2; D gene unclear. The sample was blood. The CDR3 sequence: CASSIGGELFF. The CDR3 DNA reads TGTGCCAGTAGTATAGGGGGGGAGCTGTTTTTT.